This T cell receptor (beta chain) was observed in a study of metastatic and nonmetastatic thyroid tumors. In the original processing: Clinicopathological groups of papillary thyroid cancer showed CDR3 differences that were used to build a distant-metastasis classifier. From the PCR reads, TCRdb re-called clones with MiXCR. The V and J calls follow TCRdb's processing rather than the paper's. This table has some 21,000 clones, over 9% appearing once. By share of the sample, this clone is medium-sized (0.01 to 0.1%). Before thyroid surgery, none of the patients had received any treatment. CDR3 length: 15 amino acids. The junction had 5 bases not matched to a gene; V was cut back by 3 bases and J by 5 bases.

This sequence was found in a male donor with papillary thyroid cancer or a benign thyroid nodule (not recorded which). Some clones in this sample may be carry-over from other donors' samples. Sequenced material: blood. The chain joins TRBV12-3 or TRBV12-4 to TRBJ2-7; 12 nucleotides agree with TRBD2. This CDR3 reads CASSLVTSGRDEQYF. DNA for the CDR3: TGTGCCAGCAGTTTGGTGACTAGCGGGAGAGACGAGCAGTACTTC.